These 8 T cell receptor beta chains came from one sample sequenced in a study of blood T cell repertoires in COVID-19. Sequencing used immunoSEQ multiplex PCR; TCRdb keeps in-frame clones, though not all of them. The table shows 150,000 or so clones, with roughly 80% occurring only once. The sample was peripheral blood. All receptors derive from a woman aged 40 to 49 with active or convalescent COVID-19.

This chain connects TRBV5-1 to TRBJ1-4; possible D gene TRBD1, 5 bases. CDR3 length: 15 amino acids. Trimming cost V 4 bases and J 8 bases, with 18 bases left between them. The germline V gene encodes CDR1 SGHRS and CDR2 YFSETQ. The CDR3 sequence is CASSPGDSLGEKLFF. The CDR3 DNA sequence: TGCGCCAGCAGCCCGGGGGACTCCCTGGGGGAAAAACTGTTTTTT.

The rearrangement uses TRBV27 and TRBJ2-4; maybe TRBD2 (6 bases). CDR3 length equals 17 residues. Trimming pared 3 bases from V and 1 base from J, leaving 16 bases between. Germline CDR1 MNHEY, CDR2 SMNVEV (reference sequence). CDR3 region: CASSFNRETPAKNIQYF. DNA for the CDR3: TGTGCCAGCAGTTTTAACCGGGAGACTCCGGCCAAAAACATTCAGTACTTC.

The V gene is TRBV18, the J gene TRBJ2-3; 13 bases are shared with TRBD2. The CDR3 spans 17 residues. CDR1 is KGHSH, CDR2 LQKENI, per germline. Trimming took 6 bases from V and 3 from J; bases not matched to a gene: 9. CDR3 sequence reads: CASSRELAGGPTDTQYF. CDR3 bases: TGTGCCAGCTCGCGCGAACTAGCGGGAGGGCCGACAGATACGCAGTATTTT. Together with reference TRBV18 and TRBJ2-3, the CDR3 gives the full variable domain: NAGVMQNPRHLVRRRGQEARLRCSPMKGHSHVYWYRQLPEEGLKFMVYLQKENIIDESGMPKERFSAEFPKEGPSILRIQQVVRGDSAAYFCASSRELAGGPTDTQYFGPGTRLTVL.

The J gene is TRBJ2-3, the V gene TRBV28; D may be TRBD2 (6 bases). Germline CDR1 is MDHEN and CDR2 is SYDVKM. The CDR3 sequence is 11 residues long. The germline V and J ends were trimmed by 5 bases and 14 bases, with 14 bases remaining between them. As DNA, the CDR3 is TGTGCCAGCAGTCGGACACAGCGGGCGTATTTT. As protein: CASSRTQRAYF.

The V gene is TRBV28, the J gene TRBJ1-1; D gene unclear. The length of the CDR3 is 13 residues. CDR1 and CDR2 (germline): MDHEN, SYDVKM. The V end lost 6 bases, the J end lost 2 bases, and 10 bases lay between the germline ends. CDR3 DNA sequence: TGTGCCAGCAGCCCCCAGGTAAACACTGAAGCTTTCTTT. Translation gives CASSPQVNTEAFF. The full variable domain, its missing parts supplied by reference TRBV28 and TRBJ1-1, is DVKVTQSSRYLVKRTGEKVFLECVQDMDHENMFWYRQDPGLGLRLIYFSYDVKMKEKGDIPEGYSVSREKKERFSLILESASTNQTSMYLCASSPQVNTEAFFGQGTRLTVV.

In DNA form, the CDR3 reads TGTGCCAGCAGTAAAGGGGGAAATCAAGAGACCCAGTACTTC. It yields the protein CASSKGGNQETQYF. V and J are TRBV9 and TRBJ2-5, with D perhaps TRBD1 (6 bases). Germline lookup yields CDR1 SGDLS and CDR2 YYNGEE. V lost 5 bases to trimming and J lost 2 bases, with 13 bases between them. The CDR3 covers 14 residues. The full variable domain, completed using reference TRBV9 and TRBJ2-5, is DSGVTQTPKHLITATGQRVTLRCSPRSGDLSVYWYQQSLDQGLQFLIQYYNGEERAKGNILERFSAQQFPDLHSELNLSSLELGDSALYFCASSKGGNQETQYFGPGTRLLVL.

The rearrangement uses TRBV19 and TRBJ1-2, with 8 positions matching TRBD1. There are 13 residues in the CDR3. After removal of 10 bases from V and 7 bases from J, the junction contained 11 bases not matched to a gene. Germline V gene lookup returns CDR1 LNHDA and CDR2 SQIVND (reference sequence). The CDR3 sequence: CATSDRALGGYTF. CDR3 coding DNA: TGTGCCACTTCGGACAGGGCTTTAGGTGGCTACACCTTC.

As regards this clone: The same CDR3 is also encoded by other DNA sequences in this sample. The chain uses TRBV18 and TRBJ1-5, with a tentative D call TRBD1 (6 bases). The CDR3 runs 13 residues. V lost 3 bases to trimming and J lost 4 bases, with 7 bases between them. CDR1 is KGHSH and CDR2 is LQKENI in the germline V gene. In nucleotides, the CDR3 is TGTGCCAGCTCACCGGACAGAAATCAGCCCCAGCATTTT. Translating it yields CASSPDRNQPQHF.